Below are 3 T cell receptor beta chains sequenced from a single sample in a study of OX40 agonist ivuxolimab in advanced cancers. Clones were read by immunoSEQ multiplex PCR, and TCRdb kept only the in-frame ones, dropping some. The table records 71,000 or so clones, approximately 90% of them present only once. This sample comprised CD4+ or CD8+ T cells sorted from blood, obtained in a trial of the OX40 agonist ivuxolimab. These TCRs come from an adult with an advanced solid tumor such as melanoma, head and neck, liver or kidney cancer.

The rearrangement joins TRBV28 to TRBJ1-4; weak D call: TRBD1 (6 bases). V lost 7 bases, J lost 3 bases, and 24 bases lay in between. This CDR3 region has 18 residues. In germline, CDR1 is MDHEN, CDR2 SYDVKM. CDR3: CASTPWGQGKRANEKLFF. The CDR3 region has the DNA TGTGCCAGCACCCCTTGGGGGCAGGGGAAAAGGGCTAATGAAAAACTGTTTTTT.

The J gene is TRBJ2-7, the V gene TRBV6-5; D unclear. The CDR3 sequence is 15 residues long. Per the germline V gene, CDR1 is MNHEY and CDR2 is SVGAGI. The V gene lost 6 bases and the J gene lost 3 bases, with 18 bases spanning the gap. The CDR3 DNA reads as TGTGCCAGCAGCACCAATCTTAGACTCAACTACGAGCAGTACTTC. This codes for CASSTNLRLNYEQYF.

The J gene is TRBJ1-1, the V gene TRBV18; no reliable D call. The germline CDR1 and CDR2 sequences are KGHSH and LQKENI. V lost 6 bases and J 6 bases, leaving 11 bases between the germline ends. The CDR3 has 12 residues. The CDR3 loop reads CASSGGVAEAFF. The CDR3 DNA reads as TGTGCCAGCTCTGGCGGGGTCGCTGAAGCTTTCTTT.